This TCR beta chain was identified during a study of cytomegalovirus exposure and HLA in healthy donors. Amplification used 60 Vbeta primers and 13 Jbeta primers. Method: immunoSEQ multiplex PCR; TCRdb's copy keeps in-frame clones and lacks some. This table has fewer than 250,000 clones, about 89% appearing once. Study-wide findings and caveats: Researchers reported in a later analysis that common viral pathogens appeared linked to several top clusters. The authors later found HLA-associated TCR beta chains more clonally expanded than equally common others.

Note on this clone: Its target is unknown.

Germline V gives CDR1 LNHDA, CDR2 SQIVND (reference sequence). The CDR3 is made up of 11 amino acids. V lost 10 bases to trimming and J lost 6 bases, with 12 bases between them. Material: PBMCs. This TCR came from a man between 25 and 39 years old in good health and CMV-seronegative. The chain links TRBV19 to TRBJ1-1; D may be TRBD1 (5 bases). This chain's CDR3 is CATGYGPEAFF. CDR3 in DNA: TGTGCCACAGGGTACGGGCCTGAAGCTTTCTTT.